This record looks at one TCR beta chain sequence and its context. CDR1 MNHNS and CDR2 SASEGT come from the germline V gene. Germline trimming cut 6 bases from V and 2 bases from J; bases unmatched to any gene: 7. The CDR3 extends over 15 amino acids. Here immunoSEQ multiplex PCR was the method, and the copy in TCRdb shows in-frame clones only, minus some. The table includes roughly 170,000 clones, 88% detected once. This specimen belongs to a study of radiation and T cells in renal cell carcinoma. Described time point: blood 4 weeks post-SBRT, at nephrectomy. Sample treatment: 15 Gy SBRT to primary tumor, nephrectomy 4 weeks later. Radiation-treated patients gave blood at baseline, week 2 and week 4.

This TCR was recovered from a woman aged 45-59 years with renal cell carcinoma. The chain combines TRBV6-1 with TRBJ1-5, with 7 bases matching TRBD1. Material: blood, obtained from a patient whose treatment included radiotherapy and nephrectomy. The CDR3: CASSFTGDGNQPQHF. In DNA form, the CDR3 reads TGTGCCAGCAGCTTTACAGGGGACGGCAATCAGCCCCAGCATTTT.